These 23 T cell receptor beta chains share one sample of origin, sequenced in a study of blood T cells in healthy people across ages. PCR was performed a second time for roughly 7 to 11 cycles using a sample-barcoded 5' primer and a J-beta primer mix. TCRdb re-called the 5' RACE reads with MiXCR, one entry per CDR3 protein. The profile covers some 1,800,000 distinct CDR3 sequences, with about two fifths appearing a single time and about 23% taken by the ten largest. Sequencing was performed on blood. The receptors shown here come from a human donor in good health.

The rearrangement links TRBV16 to TRBJ2-1; a possible D gene is TRBD2 (6 bases). The V gene lost 7 bases and the J gene lost 10 bases, with 17 bases spanning the gap. The germline V gene has CDR1 KGHSY and CDR2 FQNENV. The CDR3 is 13 amino acids. The CDR3 is CASTKGQGLEQFF. CDR3 DNA: TGTGCCAGCACCAAAGGTCAGGGACTCGAGCAGTTCTTC.

This clonotype has a count of ten or more. This chain uses TRBV29-1 with TRBJ2-1, with D perhaps matching TRBD1 or TRBD2 (5 bases each). V was trimmed by 1 base and J by 10 bases, leaving 17 bases between them. CDR1 is SQVTM, CDR2 ANQGSEA, per germline. The CDR3 is 14 residues long. DNA of the CDR3: TGCAGCGTTGAAGGACAGTTGAGGGGAGAGGAGCAGTTCTTC. It specifies CSVEGQLRGEEQFF.

The rearrangement links TRBV7-6 to TRBJ1-2, with 7 bases matching TRBD1. The CDR3 consists of 15 residues. The germline gives CDR1 SGHVS, CDR2 FNYEAQ. The V gene end was trimmed by 5 bases and the J gene end by 5 bases; junction bases not matched to a gene: 11. The CDR3 loop reads CASSPNTGVGYGYTF. DNA for the CDR3: TGTGCCAGCAGCCCTAATACAGGGGTAGGGTATGGCTACACCTTC.

CDR3 loop: CSAEPGLAGGIIDNEQFF. For the CDR3, the DNA is TGCAGTGCTGAGCCTGGACTAGCGGGCGGGATCATTGACAATGAGCAGTTCTTC. This chain joins TRBV20-1 and TRBJ2-1; 11 bases map to TRBD2. Germline loops: CDR1 DFQATT, CDR2 SNEGSKA (reference sequence). The CDR3 has 18 residues. V dropped 5 bases and J dropped 5; count of bases not matched to a gene: 17.

This clonotype came up a few times. The chain is built from TRBV7-6 and TRBJ1-2; 8 bases agree with TRBD1. J was trimmed by 4 bases and V by 5 bases; bases with no gene match: 9. Germline V gene sequence: CDR1 SGHVS, CDR2 FNYEAQ. The CDR3 is 15 residues long. The CDR3 region has the DNA TGTGCCAGCAGCCAGGGACAGGCAACTTCCTATGGCTACACCTTC. It is translated as CASSQGQATSYGYTF.

This rearrangement joins TRBV5-1 to TRBJ2-3; D is ambiguous. The germline V and J ends were trimmed by 1 base and 4 bases, with 13 bases remaining between them. The CDR3 extends over 15 amino acids. CDR1 SGHRS and CDR2 YFSETQ come from the germline V gene. CDR3 nucleotides: TGCGCCAGCAGCTTGTCGCACAAGGGTGCAGATACGCAGTATTTT. This codes for CASSLSHKGADTQYF.

This clonotype was detected ten times or more. The V and J genes are TRBV29-1 and TRBJ2-1, with D possibly being TRBD2 (5 bases). The length of the CDR3 is 10 residues. V lost 3 bases and J 14 bases, leaving 11 bases between the germline ends. Per the germline V gene, CDR1 is SQVTM and CDR2 is ANQGSEA. The CDR3, as DNA: TGCAGCGTTGAGACCGGGGATGAGTTCTTC. Translating gives CSVETGDEFF.

The chain is built from TRBV10-3 and TRBJ2-4; D is possibly TRBD1 (5 bases). The CDR3 contains 17 residues. Trimming removed 0 bases from V and 1 base from J, with 13 bases in between. Germline CDR1 is ENHRY and CDR2 is SYGVKD. The CDR3 DNA is TGTGCCATCAGTGAGTCGGGCGAGACAGTGGCCAAAAACATTCAGTACTTC. Protein sequence: CAISESGETVAKNIQYF.

This clonotype has just a few counts. The chain uses TRBV4-3 and TRBJ1-2, with 7 bases fitting TRBD1. There are 15 residues in the CDR3. Trimming at V came to 1 base and at J to 4 bases, leaving 6 bases not matched to a gene. Germline V CDR1 and CDR2: LGHNA, YSLEER. This CDR3 is CASSQVAGGSYGYTF. The CDR3 DNA sequence: TGCGCCAGCAGCCAAGTGGCAGGGGGAAGCTATGGCTACACCTTC.

The chain recombines TRBV7-2 with TRBJ2-1, with 7 bases that match TRBD1. The better agreement between TRBJ2-7 and the DNA end casts doubt on the J call. Germline loops: CDR1 SGHTA, CDR2 FQGNSA. CDR3 length: 15 residues. This CDR3 reads CASSSPRQGVNEQYF. The CDR3 nucleotides are TGTGCCAGCAGCTCACCCAGACAGGGTGTGAACGAGCAGTACTTC.

V gene TRBV12-3 or TRBV12-4 combines with J gene TRBJ2-1, with TRBD2 matching 8 bases. After removal of 7 bases from V and 1 base from J, the junction contained 9 bases not matched to a gene. This CDR3 spans 16 amino acids. The DNA of the CDR3 is TGTGCCAGCATCCAAGCGGGGGACCCTTCCTACAATGAGCAGTTCTTC. Residues: CASIQAGDPSYNEQFF.

This chain uses TRBV5-6 with TRBJ2-3, with D possibly being TRBD2 (7 bases). V lost 0 bases and J 3 bases, leaving 20 bases between the germline ends. Germline lookup yields CDR1 SGHDT and CDR2 YYEEEE. The length of the CDR3 is 18 residues. CDR3 region: CASSLGSLGGLRTDTQYF. CDR3 DNA sequence: TGTGCCAGCAGCTTGGGTTCTCTCGGGGGGCTCCGGACAGATACGCAGTATTTT.

The chain uses TRBV2 and TRBJ2-7, with TRBD1 as a possible D gene (5 bases). Trimming shortened V by 4 bases and J by 1 base, and 11 bases separated the two germline ends. There are 14 residues in the CDR3. The germline CDR1 and CDR2 sequences are SNHLY and FYNNEI. The CDR3 loop is CASSGPGWSYEQYF. DNA for the CDR3: TGTGCCAGCAGTGGGCCAGGGTGGTCCTACGAGCAGTACTTC. The full variable domain, rest sourced from reference TRBV2 and TRBJ2-7, is EPEVTQTPSHQVTQMGQEVILRCVPISNHLYFYWYRQILGQKVEFLVSFYNNEISEKSEIFDDQFSVERPDGSNFTLKIRSTKLEDSAMYFCASSGPGWSYEQYFGPGTRLTVT.

In this sample, this clonotype turned up a few times. This chain connects TRBV4-3 to TRBJ1-1; the D is unclear. V lost 2 bases and J lost 1, with 8 bases in between. Germline V gene sequence: CDR1 LGHNA, CDR2 YSLEER. This CDR3 has 14 amino acids. CDR3 nucleotides: TGCGCCAGCAGCCAAATTGACGGGAACACTGAAGCTTTCTTT. Protein: CASSQIDGNTEAFF.

The chain links TRBV20-1 to TRBJ2-1; 10 bases fit TRBD2. The germline V gene has CDR1 DFQATT and CDR2 SNEGSKA (reference sequence). V shed 0 bases, J shed 3 bases, and the junction held 8 bases outside the gene matches. The CDR3 runs 17 residues. CDR3 loop: CSARDERTSGFYNEQFF. Written as DNA, the CDR3 is TGCAGTGCTAGAGATGAGAGGACTAGCGGTTTCTACAATGAGCAGTTCTTC.

The chain recombines TRBV10-3 with TRBJ2-5; 9 bases agree with TRBD2. Germline V lookup: CDR1 ENHRY, CDR2 SYGVKD. Trimming took 3 bases from V and 4 from J; bases not matched to a gene: 6. The CDR3 has 15 residues. CDR3 sequence: CAISDSRGGRETQYF. CDR3 coding DNA: TGTGCCATCAGTGACTCGCGGGGGGGCAGAGAGACCCAGTACTTC.

This clonotype was found a few times. Written as DNA, the CDR3 is TGTGCCAGCAGCCTAAACAGGGACTCTGGAAACACCATATATTTT. This codes for CASSLNRDSGNTIYF. The V and J genes are TRBV3-1 and TRBJ1-3; a weak D match, TRBD1 (6 bases). The CDR3 contains 15 residues. The germline CDR1 and CDR2 sequences are LGHDT and YNNKEL (reference sequence). The V gene lost 4 bases and the J gene lost 0 bases, with 10 bases spanning the gap.

The V call is TRBV29-1, the J call TRBJ2-5, with TRBD1 as a possible D gene (6 bases). V was shortened by 8 bases and J by 2 bases, with 18 bases between the two germline ends. CDR1 and CDR2 from the germline V gene are SQVTM and ANQGSEA. This CDR3 has 14 residues. The CDR3 region has the DNA TGCAGCATTAGTATAGGACAGTATCAAGAGACCCAGTACTTC. This translates into CSISIGQYQETQYF. Combining the CDR3 with reference TRBV29-1 and TRBJ2-5 gives the whole variable domain SAVISQKPSRDICQRGTSLTIQCQVDSQVTMMFWYRQQPGQSLTLIATANQGSEATYESGFVIDKFPISRPNLTFSTLTVSNMSPEDSSIYLCSISIGQYQETQYFGPGTRLLVL.

V gene TRBV20-1 combines with J gene TRBJ2-1; possibly TRBD2 for D (6 bases). Trimming cost V 3 bases and J 7 bases, with 19 bases left between them. This CDR3 comprises 15 residues. Germline V gives CDR1 DFQATT, CDR2 SNEGSKA (reference sequence). CDR3 DNA: TGCAGTGCTAGCCGGGACTCAGTTATAGGAAATGAGCAGTTCTTC. It codes for CSASRDSVIGNEQFF.

This sequence joins TRBV4-2 and TRBJ2-7; 11 bases map to TRBD2. V lost 1 base to trimming and J lost 3 bases; unmatched junction nucleotides: 8. The CDR3 is made up of 17 amino acids. CDR1 is LGHNA, CDR2 YNFKEQ, per germline. The CDR3 DNA reads as TGTGCCAGCAGCCAAGGCCGACTAGCGGGAAGTGTCTACGAGCAGTACTTC. Its protein product is CASSQGRLAGSVYEQYF.

In its sample, this clonotype was seen once. The rearrangement uses TRBV4-3 and TRBJ2-1; D is possibly TRBD1 (5 bases). V lost 1 base and J lost 15, with 16 bases in between. Germline V gene data show CDR1 as LGHNA and CDR2 as YSLEER. This CDR3 spans 13 amino acids. The CDR3 region is CASSQGAGNWRFF. For the CDR3, the DNA is TGCGCCAGCAGCCAAGGGGCAGGGAATTGGCGGTTCTTC.

This clonotype turned up a few times. The gene calls are TRBV25-1 and TRBJ2-5; 8 positions match TRBD1. The junction had 7 bases not matched to a gene; V was cut back by 6 bases and J by 4 bases. This CDR3 is 14 amino acids long. Germline values: CDR1 MGHDK, CDR2 SYGVNS. CDR3 bases: TGTGCCAGCAGGGACAGGGTTTTGGGAGAGACCCAGTACTTC. Protein sequence: CASRDRVLGETQYF.

V and J are TRBV5-1 and TRBJ2-1, with 9 bases aligning to TRBD2. The CDR3 loop spans 17 amino acids. Trimming took 0 bases from V and 3 from J; bases not matched to a gene: 7. CDR1 is SGHRS, CDR2 YFSETQ, per germline. The CDR3 DNA is TGCGCCAGCAGCTTGGAGCCTGGCGGGGGGGACTACAATGAGCAGTTCTTC. Protein sequence: CASSLEPGGGDYNEQFF. Supplemented by reference TRBV5-1 and TRBJ2-1, the full variable domain reads KAGVTQTPRYLIKTRGQQVTLSCSPISGHRSVSWYQQTPGQGLQFLFEYFSETQRNKGNFPGRFSGRQFSNSRSEMNVSTLELGDSALYLCASSLEPGGGDYNEQFFGPGTRLTVL.